Below, one T cell receptor beta chain is given with its context. Antigen: not known. This specimen belongs to a study of T cell responses to AZD1222 COVID-19 vaccine. Study findings and constraints: Spike-spanning, vaccine-associated CD4 TCRs were dominant at 160-218 and 743-854. The breadth and depth of Spike-specific TCRs increased once two AZD1222 doses had been given. No repertoire was sampled before or during the peak T cell response, only after it. Reportedly, close to half of spike-specific TCRs are directed against unmutated variant regions.

Between the trimmed V and J ends, which lost 3 bases and 4 bases, there was a span of 18 bases. Per the germline V gene, CDR1 is MNHEY and CDR2 is SMNVEV (reference sequence). This CDR3 has 16 residues. Assay used: immunoSEQ multiplex PCR; TCRdb lists only in-frame clones, some missing. The table includes 150,000 to 200,000 clones, around 90% detected once. The TCR sequence derives from an adult who received the AZD1222 COVID-19 vaccine. This rearrangement joins TRBV27 to TRBJ2-5; D remains ambiguous. This material consisted of peripheral blood, taken 28 days after the second AZD1222 dose. CDR3 coding DNA: TGTGCCAGCAGTTTCTCATTTACAGTTGGTGCAGAGACCCAGTACTTC. Protein product: CASSFSFTVGAETQYF.